Below are 28 T cell receptor beta chains sequenced from a single sample in a study of OX40 agonist ivuxolimab in advanced cancers. Clones were read by immunoSEQ multiplex PCR, and TCRdb kept only the in-frame ones, dropping some. The data contain tens of thousands of clones, 85% to 90% of them singletons. The sample consisted of CD4+ or CD8+ T cells sorted from blood, taken in a trial of the OX40 agonist ivuxolimab. The origin of the receptors is an adult with an advanced solid tumor such as melanoma, head and neck, liver or kidney cancer.

The chain combines TRBV19 with TRBJ2-1, with 11 bases fitting TRBD2. CDR3 size: 16 residues. Germline V gene lookup returns CDR1 LNHDA and CDR2 SQIVND (reference sequence). V shed 7 bases, J shed 2 bases, and the junction held 7 bases outside the gene matches. CDR3 amino acids: CASKGLAGGPYNEQFF. CDR3 in DNA: TGTGCCAGTAAGGGTCTAGCGGGGGGTCCCTACAATGAGCAGTTCTTC. Full variable domain (missing parts from reference TRBV19 and TRBJ2-1): DGGITQSPKYLFRKEGQNVTLSCEQNLNHDAMYWYRQDPGQGLRLIYYSQIVNDFQKGDIAEGYSVSREKKESFPLTVTSAQKNPTAFYLCASKGLAGGPYNEQFFGPGTRLTVL.

The chain joins TRBV6-5 to TRBJ2-7, with TRBD2 as a possible D gene (7 bases). This CDR3 spans 15 amino acids. Germline V gene data show CDR1 as MNHEY and CDR2 as SVGAGI. Trimming took off 6 bases at V and 6 bases at J, with 21 bases between the two ends. The CDR3 DNA sequence: TGTGCCAGCAGGGAGGGGGGGAGATTTTTTTCCGAGCAGTACTTC. Its protein is CASREGGRFFSEQYF.

The J gene is TRBJ1-1, the V gene TRBV7-9; D is ambiguous. Germline assignment: CDR1 SEHNR and CDR2 FQNEAQ (reference sequence). CDR3 length equals 13 residues. V lost 0 bases and J 1 base, leaving 3 bases between the germline ends. The CDR3 spells CASSLAGNTEAFF. CDR3 DNA: TGTGCCAGCAGCTTAGCAGGGAACACTGAAGCTTTCTTT. Looking up the rest from reference TRBV7-9 and TRBJ1-1 gives the full variable domain: DTGVSQNPRHKITKRGQNVTFRCDPISEHNRLYWYRQTLGQGPEFLTYFQNEAQLEKSRLLSDRFSAERPKGSFSTLEIQRTEQGDSAMYLCASSLAGNTEAFFGQGTRLTVV.

V usage is TRBV28 and J usage is TRBJ2-1, with no clear D. The CDR3 covers 14 residues. The V end was cut by 5 bases, the J end by 6 bases, with 14 bases between. Germline V gene sequence: CDR1 MDHEN, CDR2 SYDVKM. The CDR3 sequence is CASSDLRSLNEQFF. In nucleotides, the CDR3 is TGTGCCAGCAGTGACCTCCGGAGCCTCAATGAGCAGTTCTTC.

V and J are TRBV27 and TRBJ1-2; D call uncertain. This CDR3 has 15 amino acids. V lost 6 bases and J 0 bases, leaving 14 bases between the germline ends. The germline V gene encodes CDR1 MNHEY and CDR2 SMNVEV (reference sequence). The CDR3 region is CASSARVGANYGYTF. DNA for the CDR3: TGTGCCAGCAGCGCCCGGGTCGGGGCTAACTATGGCTACACCTTC.

The chain employs TRBV6-5 and TRBJ1-2, with D perhaps TRBD1 (5 bases). Germline CDR1 and CDR2: MNHEY and SVGAGI. The CDR3 runs 15 residues. Between the trimmed V and J ends, which lost 4 bases and 9 bases, there was a span of 21 bases. The CDR3 coding sequence is TGTGCCAGCAGTTCCAGCGTAACAGGTGGACTCAGCTACACCTTC. Translated, it gives CASSSSVTGGLSYTF.

This chain joins TRBV30 and TRBJ2-7; TRBD2 agrees at 11 bases. The CDR3 sequence is 12 residues long. Germline values: CDR1 GTSNPN, CDR2 SVGIG (reference sequence). CDR3 DNA: TGTGCTAGGACTAGCGGGCCAGGCGAGCAGTACTTC. Protein product: CARTSGPGEQYF.

The chain has TRBV4-3 and TRBJ1-1; D not resolved. Germline V gives CDR1 LGHNA, CDR2 YSLEER. The V gene lost 3 bases and the J gene lost 0 bases, with 11 bases spanning the gap. CDR3 length: 15 amino acids. The CDR3 sequence is CASSQAGRMNTEAFF. As DNA, the CDR3 is TGCGCCAGCAGCCAGGCAGGTCGAATGAACACTGAAGCTTTCTTT.

This clone was seen just once. The V gene is TRBV7-3, the J gene TRBJ2-1; D gene ambiguous. Trimming stripped 6 bases from V and 6 bases from J, with 12 bases between. Per the germline V gene, CDR1 is SGHTA and CDR2 is FQGTGA. This CDR3 has 13 residues. DNA of the CDR3: TGTGCCAGCAGGCTACCCCCGGGCAATGAGCAGTTCTTC. Its protein product is CASRLPPGNEQFF.

CDR3 loop: CASSLDRDYEQYF. The CDR3, as DNA: TGTGCCAGCAGCTTAGACAGAGACTACGAGCAGTACTTC. The rearrangement uses TRBV13 and TRBJ2-7, with D unclear. This CDR3 spans 13 amino acids. Germline V CDR1 and CDR2: PRHDT, FYEKMQ (reference sequence). V was trimmed by 1 base and J by 3 bases, leaving 7 bases between them. Using reference TRBV13 and TRBJ2-7 for the parts outside the CDR3, the full variable domain is AAGVIQSPRHLIKEKRETATLKCYPIPRHDTVYWYQQGPGQDPQFLISFYEKMQSDKGSIPDRFSAQQFSDYHSELNMSSLELGDSALYFCASSLDRDYEQYFGPGTRLTVT.

The rearrangement joins TRBV6-5 to TRBJ1-4; possible D gene TRBD1, 5 bases. Germline lookup yields CDR1 MNHEY and CDR2 SVGAGI. The CDR3 has 13 amino acids. V lost 6 bases and J lost 5, with 10 bases in between. The CDR3 sequence: CASSRDGNEKLFF. CDR3 DNA sequence: TGTGCCAGCAGCCGGGACGGGAATGAAAAACTGTTTTTT.

V is TRBV11-2 and J is TRBJ2-7; 7 bases match TRBD1. CDR1 is SGHAT and CDR2 is FQNNGV in the germline V gene. This CDR3 has 13 amino acids. The V and J ends lost 5 bases and 6 bases, in that order; junction bases with no gene match: 7. This CDR3 is CASSPQTGTEQYF. Written as DNA, the CDR3 is TGTGCCAGCAGCCCGCAGACAGGGACCGAGCAGTACTTC.

The chain employs TRBV6-5 and TRBJ1-4, with D hard to call. The CDR3 has 14 residues. V was pared by 6 bases and J by 0 bases, with 8 bases between. Germline CDR1 MNHEY, CDR2 SVGAGI. CDR3 region: CASRPRPTNEKLFF. The CDR3 region has the DNA TGTGCCAGCAGGCCGCGGCCAACTAATGAAAAACTGTTTTTT.

This chain links TRBV7-7 with TRBJ2-1, with 10 bases lining up with TRBD2. Per germline, CDR1 SSHAT and CDR2 FNYEAQ (reference sequence). The CDR3 has 16 residues. The junction had 7 bases not matched to a gene; V was cut back by 1 base and J by 7 bases. The CDR3 sequence is CASSLDSGRSKNEQFF. The CDR3 bases are TGTGCCAGCAGCTTAGATAGCGGGAGGTCGAAAAATGAGCAGTTCTTC. Drawing the rest from reference TRBV7-7 and TRBJ2-1, the complete variable domain is GAGVSQSPRYKVTKRGQDVTLRCDPISSHATLYWYQQALGQGPEFLTYFNYEAQPDKSGLPSDRFSAERPEGSISTLTIQRTEQRDSAMYRCASSLDSGRSKNEQFFGPGTRLTVL.

This clone was seen only a few times. The chain has TRBV5-4 and TRBJ1-1; perhaps TRBD1 as D (6 bases). Germline values: CDR1 SGHNT, CDR2 YYREEE (reference sequence). The length of the CDR3 is 14 residues. V was cut by 3 bases and J by 1 base, with 10 bases left in between. The CDR3 region is CASSSQDRNTEAFF. The CDR3 region has the DNA TGTGCCAGCAGCTCCCAGGACAGGAACACTGAAGCTTTCTTT.

The V and J genes are TRBV29-1 and TRBJ1-1; D possibly corresponds to TRBD1 (6 bases). V lost 4 bases to trimming and J lost 4 bases, with 25 bases between them. There are 17 residues in the CDR3. Germline-derived CDR1 and CDR2 are SQVTM and ANQGSEA. The DNA of the CDR3 is TGCAGCGTTGGAGGTTTGCGGGGGGCCGGGGTACGCACTGAAGCTTTCTTT. Its translation: CSVGGLRGAGVRTEAFF. The full variable domain, rest sourced from reference TRBV29-1 and TRBJ1-1, is SAVISQKPSRDICQRGTSLTIQCQVDSQVTMMFWYRQQPGQSLTLIATANQGSEATYESGFVIDKFPISRPNLTFSTLTVSNMSPEDSSIYLCSVGGLRGAGVRTEAFFGQGTRLTVV.

V and J are TRBV6-6 and TRBJ1-5, with a tentative D call TRBD1 (5 bases). The V gene's germline CDR1 is MNHNY and CDR2 SVGAGI (reference sequence). V gave up 6 bases and J gave up 4 bases, with 13 bases separating them. The CDR3 covers 14 residues. The CDR3 nucleotides read TGTGCCAGCAGCCTACGGGGGGGGAATCAGCCCCAGCATTTT. Translated, it gives CASSLRGGNQPQHF.

This clone was detected only a few times. The V gene is TRBV7-8, the J gene TRBJ2-2; no reliable D call. V gave up 6 bases and J gave up 3 bases, with 14 bases separating them. CDR3 length: 15 amino acids. The V gene's germline CDR1 is SGHVS and CDR2 FQNEAQ. This CDR3 is CASSPQSFYTGELFF. CDR3 sequence (DNA): TGTGCCAGCAGTCCTCAGAGCTTCTACACCGGGGAGCTGTTTTTT.

The chain employs TRBV19 and TRBJ2-7; TRBD1 might be the D (6 bases). Trimming removed 6 bases from V and 6 bases from J, with 15 bases in between. CDR1 and CDR2 from the germline V gene are LNHDA and SQIVND (reference sequence). This CDR3 is built from 13 residues. Written as DNA, the CDR3 is TGTGCCAGTAGAGGGCCAGGGGTAATCGAGCAGTACTTC. Amino acids: CASRGPGVIEQYF.

This clone was seen once. The genes are TRBV18 and TRBJ2-3; TRBD2 aligns across 14 bases. CDR3 length: 16 residues. Looked up from germline, CDR1 is KGHSH and CDR2 is LQKENI. Trimming at V came to 0 bases and at J to 9 bases, leaving 5 bases not matched to a gene. The CDR3 sequence is CASSPPGLAGAGTQYF. The CDR3 DNA reads as TGTGCCAGCTCACCACCGGGACTAGCGGGGGCAGGCACGCAGTATTTT.

V is TRBV18 and J is TRBJ1-1; 8 bases fit TRBD1. V lost 6 bases and J lost 2; bases outside the gene matches: 5. CDR1 and CDR2 (germline): KGHSH, LQKENI. There are 14 residues in the CDR3. CDR3 protein: CASSSGGSNTEAFF. The CDR3 DNA sequence: TGTGCCAGCTCCTCAGGGGGCAGTAACACTGAAGCTTTCTTT.

This clone has just one count. V usage is TRBV18 and J usage is TRBJ2-1; 9 bases are a match to TRBD1. J lost 9 bases, V lost 2 bases, and 8 bases had no gene match. Germline assignment: CDR1 KGHSH and CDR2 LQKENI. This CDR3 comprises 15 residues. CDR3 in amino acids: CASSPGTGFDLEQFF. CDR3 nucleotides: TGTGCCAGCTCACCAGGGACAGGGTTTGATCTTGAGCAGTTCTTC.

V is TRBV29-1 and J is TRBJ2-7; D is perhaps TRBD2 (7 bases). V was trimmed by 4 bases and J by 3 bases, leaving 16 bases between them. Germline V gives CDR1 SQVTM, CDR2 ANQGSEA. The CDR3 sequence is 14 residues long. CDR3 in DNA: TGCAGCGTTGTGAACGCGGGGGCGGTCTACGAGCAGTACTTC. Translated: CSVVNAGAVYEQYF.

The V and J genes are TRBV27 and TRBJ2-6; TRBD2 might be the D (6 bases). The CDR3 loop spans 16 amino acids. Per germline, CDR1 MNHEY and CDR2 SMNVEV (reference sequence). The V and J ends lost 6 bases and 2 bases respectively, with 14 bases between them. CDR3 DNA: TGTGCCAGCAGCTCTTGGGACTTACCTGGGGCCAACGTCCTGACTTTC. Its translation is CASSSWDLPGANVLTF.

The chain combines TRBV6-1 with TRBJ1-4; 12 bases align to TRBD1. J gave up 8 bases and V 5 bases, and 6 bases lay outside the gene matches. This CDR3 spans 15 amino acids. Germline-derived CDR1 and CDR2 are MNHNS and SASEGT. CDR3 sequence (DNA): TGTGCCAGCAGTAAGGGACAGGGGGCGGACGAAAAACTGTTTTTT. It specifies CASSKGQGADEKLFF.

The CDR3 spells CASSPSIPGSPREISTF. CDR3 DNA: TGTGCCAGCTCACCCAGCATTCCGGGGTCGCCGAGGGAGATTAGCACCTTC. The V call is TRBV18, the J call TRBJ1-2; no firm D call. The V and J ends lost 3 bases and 13 bases respectively, with 30 bases between them. The V gene's germline CDR1 is KGHSH and CDR2 LQKENI. This CDR3 comprises 17 residues. The whole variable domain, remainder taken from reference TRBV18 and TRBJ1-2, is NAGVMQNPRHLVRRRGQEARLRCSPMKGHSHVYWYRQLPEEGLKFMVYLQKENIIDESGMPKERFSAEFPKEGPSILRIQQVVRGDSAAYFCASSPSIPGSPREISTFGSGTRLTVV.

The CDR3 DNA is TGTGCCAGCAGCCCGCAATACTACCAAGAGACCCAGTACTTC. It specifies CASSPQYYQETQYF. V and J are TRBV11-2 and TRBJ2-5; D is unresolved. V lost 5 bases, J lost 0 bases, and 10 bases lay in between. The CDR3 is 14 amino acids. CDR1 is SGHAT, CDR2 FQNNGV, per germline. Looking up the rest from reference TRBV11-2 and TRBJ2-5 gives the full variable domain: EAGVAQSPRYKIIEKRQSVAFWCNPISGHATLYWYQQILGQGPKLLIQFQNNGVVDDSQLPKDRFSAERLKGVDSTLKIQPAKLEDSAVYLCASSPQYYQETQYFGPGTRLLVL.

This clone was counted a single time. V gene TRBV6-9 combines with J gene TRBJ2-6, with a weak D call TRBD1 (5 bases). The CDR3 totals 14 residues. The ends were cut back, 9 bases at V and 3 bases at J, with 12 bases in the middle. The germline gives CDR1 MNHGY, CDR2 SVAAGI. CDR3 sequence reads: CARKGRGGANVLTF. The CDR3 DNA sequence: TGTGCCAGAAAGGGGCGAGGTGGGGCCAACGTCCTGACTTTC.